This T cell receptor beta chain was captured by sequencing in a study of T cells in Graves' hyperthyroidism and ophthalmopathy. Study-level information: Peripheral blood was acquired at first diagnosis, ahead of any therapy whatsoever.

Any patient presenting with uncontrolled infection, other autoimmune disease, pregnancy or lactation was left out. Trimming removed 7 bases from V and 5 bases from J; junction bases left unmatched: 15. The CDR3 consists of 16 residues. Per germline, CDR1 SGHTA and CDR2 FQGTGA. TCR beta CDR3 sequences were amplified from RNA transcripts. The HTBI primer set drove a first-round RT-PCR of the TCR CDR3. TCRdb used MiXCR to reprocess the multiplex PCR reads, holding one entry per CDR3 protein. The data contain about half a million distinct CDR3 sequences, more than 20% of them singletons. The genes are TRBV7-3 and TRBJ2-7; TRBD1 matches 9 bases. The sequence was collected from a man between 18 and 29 years old with Graves' hyperthyroidism. Sequenced input: blood. CDR3 DNA sequence: TGTGCCAGCACCGCCCGTCGGGACAGGGTAGCCCACGAGCAGTACTTC. Its translation: CASTARRDRVAHEQYF.